This T cell receptor beta chain was captured by sequencing in a study of OX40 agonist ivuxolimab in advanced cancers. In the study overall: Every 2 weeks, patients received ivuxolimab intravenously, dosed at 0.01 to 10 mg/kg. Study-level points and caveats: There was clonal expansion of CD4+ and CD8+ blood T cells by week 6 at 0.1 to 3.0 mg/kg.

Here immunoSEQ multiplex PCR was the method, and the copy in TCRdb shows in-frame clones only, minus some. The profile shows about 73,000 clones, about nine tenths of them singletons. V was clipped by 4 bases and J by 7 bases, with 23 bases between them. CDR3 size: 17 residues. Germline values: CDR1 SGDLS, CDR2 YYNGEE. Blood sampling took place at baseline, cycle 4 day 1, and cycle 7 day 1. As for this clone: Its target is not known.

The sample in question was CD4+ or CD8+ T cells sorted from blood, obtained in a trial of the OX40 agonist ivuxolimab. The receptor comes from an adult with an advanced solid tumor such as melanoma, head and neck, liver or kidney cancer. The chain employs TRBV9 and TRBJ1-4; D remains ambiguous. DNA of the CDR3: TGTGCCAGCAGCCCGACCTCATTTGGGGTTCGTGGTGAAAAACTGTTTTTT. It is translated as CASSPTSFGVRGEKLFF. Complete variable domain (other parts from reference TRBV9 and TRBJ1-4): DSGVTQTPKHLITATGQRVTLRCSPRSGDLSVYWYQQSLDQGLQFLIQYYNGEERAKGNILERFSAQQFPDLHSELNLSSLELGDSALYFCASSPTSFGVRGEKLFFGSGTQLSVL.